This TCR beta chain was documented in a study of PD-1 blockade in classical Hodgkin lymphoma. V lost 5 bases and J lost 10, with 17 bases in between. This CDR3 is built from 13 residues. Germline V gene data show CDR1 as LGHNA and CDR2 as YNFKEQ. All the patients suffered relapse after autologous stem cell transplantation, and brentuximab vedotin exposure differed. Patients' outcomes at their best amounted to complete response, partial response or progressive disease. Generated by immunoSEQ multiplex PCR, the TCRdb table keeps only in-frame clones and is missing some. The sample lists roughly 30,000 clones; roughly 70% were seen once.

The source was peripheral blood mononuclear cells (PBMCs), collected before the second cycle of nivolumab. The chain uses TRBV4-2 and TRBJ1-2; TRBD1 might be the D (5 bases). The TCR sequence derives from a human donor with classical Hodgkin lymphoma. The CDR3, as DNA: TGTGCCAGCAGCTACACCACCAGGGAAGACTACACCTTC. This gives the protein CASSYTTREDYTF.